This T cell receptor (beta chain) was sequenced in a study of T cell responses to AZD1222 COVID-19 vaccine. Germline CDR1 and CDR2: MNHEY and SMNVEV (reference sequence). Trimming pared 4 bases from V and 2 bases from J, leaving 14 bases between. The CDR3 contains 15 residues. Some clones are missing from TCRdb's copy, which holds only in-frame ones; the method was immunoSEQ multiplex PCR. The data show over 65,000 clones, around 90% seen once. This clonotype originated in an adult who received the AZD1222 COVID-19 vaccine. This specimen consisted of peripheral blood, obtained 28 days after the second AZD1222 dose. V and J are TRBV27 and TRBJ1-1; tentative D call: TRBD1 (5 bases). CDR3 bases: TGTGCCAGCAGTTCCGCGCCAGGGAGTAACACTGAAGCTTTCTTT. As protein: CASSSAPGSNTEAFF.